This note documents a single TCR beta chain sequence. Cohorts were based on clinical histories the participants reported. In the 2 weeks before study entry, exposed participants met a COVID-19 case, which was PCR-confirmed or clinician-diagnosed. The data were taken from a study of blood T cell repertoires in COVID-19. Study details: Researchers got acute and convalescent COVID-19 samples from the United States, Italy and Spain.

Repertoires were generated with immunoSEQ multiplex PCR, while TCRdb's copy carries only in-frame clones and drops some. The sample records about 220,000 clones, 83% being singletons. This CDR3 spans 15 amino acids. V lost 3 bases, J lost 3 bases, and 14 bases lay in between. Germline CDR1 and CDR2: SGHTA and FQGTGA. The sample was PBMCs or T cells enriched from blood (not recorded which). This receptor was identified in a woman aged 40 to 50 who had been exposed to COVID-19. The chain couples TRBV7-3 to TRBJ1-2; perhaps TRBD1 as D (6 bases). The CDR3 nucleotides read TGTGCCAGCAGCTTCACAGGGTTTGGGGACTATGGCTACACCTTC. This codes for CASSFTGFGDYGYTF.